This TCR beta chain was found in a study of human thymus T cells. Findings of the study overall: Usage of V and J genes appeared biased in thymic and blood repertoires. Unrelated individuals were reported by related research to share highly overlapping thymic repertoires.

Regarding this clone: The antigen remains unidentified.

Resections were taken during corrective heart surgery, and the thymus tissue came from these. Healthy Finnish infants having corrective surgery for congenital heart defects served as donors. The V gene's germline CDR1 is SGHRS and CDR2 YFSETQ. The CDR3 has 15 residues. V gave up 0 bases and J gave up 4 bases; unmatched junction bases: 5. Method: immunoSEQ multiplex PCR; TCRdb's copy keeps in-frame clones and lacks some. The sample includes under 150,000 clones, over 85% of them seen just once. This chain links TRBV5-1 with TRBJ1-1, with 8 nucleotides matching TRBD1. The sequenced material came from thymus tissue. The sequence came from a boy under two years old with a congenital heart defect but otherwise immunologically healthy. In nucleotides, the CDR3 is TGCGCCAGCAGCTTGGCACATACAGGGGGCACTGAAGCTTTCTTT. It codes for CASSLAHTGGTEAFF.